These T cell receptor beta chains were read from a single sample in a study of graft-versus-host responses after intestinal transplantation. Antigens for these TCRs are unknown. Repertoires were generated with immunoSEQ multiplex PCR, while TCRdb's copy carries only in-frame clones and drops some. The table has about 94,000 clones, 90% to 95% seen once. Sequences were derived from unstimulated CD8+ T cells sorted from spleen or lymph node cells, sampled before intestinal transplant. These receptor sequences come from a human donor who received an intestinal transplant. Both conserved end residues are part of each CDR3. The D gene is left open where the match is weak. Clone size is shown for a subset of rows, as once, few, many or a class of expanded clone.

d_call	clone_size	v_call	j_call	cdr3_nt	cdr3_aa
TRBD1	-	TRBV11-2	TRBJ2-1	TGTGCCAGCAGCTTACGGCCGGGACAGGGGCAATACAATGAGCAGTTCTTC	CASSLRPGQGQYNEQFF
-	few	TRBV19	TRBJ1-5	TGTGCCAGTAGTATGAGCGGGATAGGTGGTCAGCCCCAGCATTTT	CASSMSGIGGQPQHF
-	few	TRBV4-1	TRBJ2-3	TGCGCCAGCAGCCAAGGACTAGGAAGCACAGATACGCAGTATTTT	CASSQGLGSTDTQYF
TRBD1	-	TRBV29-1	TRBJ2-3	TGCAGCGTGACAGGGGAGGGCACAGATACGCAGTATTTT	CSVTGEGTDTQYF
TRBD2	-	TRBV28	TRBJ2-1	TGTGCCAGCAGTCTGACTAGCGGGAGGGCCGATGAGCAGTTCTTC	CASSLTSGRADEQFF
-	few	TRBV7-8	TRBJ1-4	TGTGCCAGCAGCTCCCCGGGGGGGACAACTAATGAAAAACTGTTTTTT	CASSSPGGTTNEKLFF
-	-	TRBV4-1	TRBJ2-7	TGCGCCAGCAGCCAGTTAGCCGGGGGCTACGAGCAGTACTTC	CASSQLAGGYEQYF
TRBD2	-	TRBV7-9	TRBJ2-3	TGTGCCAGCAGCTCCGAGGCCCCATCAGACTGGGGATTAACGCGGGAGAAGTATTTT	CASSSEAPSDWGLTREKYF
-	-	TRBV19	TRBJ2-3	TGTGCCAGTAGTCAACAGGGCTCAGATACGCAGTATTTT	CASSQQGSDTQYF
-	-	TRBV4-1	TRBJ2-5	TGCGCCAGCAGCCGGGCCGGGAAACAAGAGACCCAGTACTTC	CASSRAGKQETQYF
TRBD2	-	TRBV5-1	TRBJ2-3	TGCGCCAGCAGCTACCGACTAGCGGGAGTTGGAGATACGCAGTATTTT	CASSYRLAGVGDTQYF
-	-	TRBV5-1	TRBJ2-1	TGCGCCAGCAGCTTATACCCAAGGGAAGGGATTGTACGAGGGCTCAATGAGCAGTTCTTC	CASSLYPREGIVRGLNEQFF
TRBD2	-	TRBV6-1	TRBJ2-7	TGTGCCAGCAGTGTCTCTAGCGGGTCGCCACACGAGCAGTACTTC	CASSVSSGSPHEQYF
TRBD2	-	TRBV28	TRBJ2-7	TGTGCCAGCAGCGCTCCTCCGGGACTAGCGGGAGGGTTGGGTGAGCAGTACTTC	CASSAPPGLAGGLGEQYF
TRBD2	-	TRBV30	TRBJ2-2	TGTGCCTGGAGTGTAATAGCGGGGGCCGGGGAGCTGTTTTTT	CAWSVIAGAGELFF
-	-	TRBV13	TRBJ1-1	TGTGCCAGCAGCTTACCGGGAGGCACTGAAGCTTTCTTT	CASSLPGGTEAFF
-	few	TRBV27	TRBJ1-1	TGTGCCAGCAGTACGGACTGGGGGGGCACTGAAGCTTTCTTT	CASSTDWGGTEAFF
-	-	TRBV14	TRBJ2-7	TGTGCCAGCAGCCAAGCAGGATCTGGCGAGCAGTACTTC	CASSQAGSGEQYF
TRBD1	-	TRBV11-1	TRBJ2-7	TGTGCCAGCAGCTCCGACCCTCCCCCCGGGACAGGGTCCCACGAGCAGTACTTC	CASSSDPPPGTGSHEQYF
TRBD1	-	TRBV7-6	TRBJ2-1	TGTGCCAGCAGCGCTTGGGAGACAGGGGGTTTCGAGCAGTTCTTC	CASSAWETGGFEQFF
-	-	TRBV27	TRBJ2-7	TGTGCCAGCAGTTTCGGGGGAACGTACGAGCAGTACTTC	CASSFGGTYEQYF